Below, 26 T cell receptor beta chains from the same sample are listed, as sequenced in a study of cytomegalovirus exposure and HLA in healthy donors. With 60 Vbeta and 13 Jbeta primers, the PCR was carried out. Libraries were prepared by immunoSEQ multiplex PCR; TCRdb keeps only in-frame clonotypes and omits some of them. The sample has fewer than 250,000 clones, just over 75% seen once; the top ten hold over 0.55%. The source material was PBMCs. The receptor source for this set is a man between 18 and 29 years old in good health and CMV-seronegative.

The V call is TRBV27, the J call TRBJ2-1; TRBD2 agrees at 10 bases. The germline V gene has CDR1 MNHEY and CDR2 SMNVEV (reference sequence). The V and J ends lost 3 bases and 0 bases, in that order; junction bases with no gene match: 5. This CDR3 is 17 amino acids long. The CDR3 nucleotides read TGTGCCAGCAGTTTTAGGACTAGCGGTAGCTCCTACAATGAGCAGTTCTTC. This gives the protein CASSFRTSGSSYNEQFF.

The chain combines TRBV30 with TRBJ2-5; D perhaps matches TRBD2 (6 bases). Germline assignment: CDR1 GTSNPN and CDR2 SVGIG (reference sequence). CDR3 length: 12 amino acids. V dropped 6 bases and J dropped 2 bases, with 10 bases sitting between them. The CDR3 loop is CACSGVQETQYF. CDR3 coding DNA: TGTGCCTGTAGCGGTGTACAAGAGACCCAGTACTTC.

This clone was counted only a few times. The V call is TRBV7-8, the J call TRBJ2-3; a weak D match, TRBD2 (6 bases). This CDR3 is 14 amino acids long. V gave up 2 bases and J gave up 2 bases, with 8 bases separating them. Looked up from germline, CDR1 is SGHVS and CDR2 is FQNEAQ. The DNA for the CDR3 is TGTGCCAGCAGCTTAAGGCGGGACACAGATACGCAGTATTTT. Its protein product is CASSLRRDTDTQYF. The full variable domain, with the rest looked up from reference TRBV7-8 and TRBJ2-3, is GAGVSQSPRYKVAKRGQDVALRCDPISGHVSLFWYQQALGQGPEFLTYFQNEAQLDKSGLPSDRFFAERPEGSVSTLKIQRTQQEDSAVYLCASSLRRDTDTQYFGPGTRLTVL.

The chain combines TRBV29-1 with TRBJ1-3, with 7 nucleotides matching TRBD1. V was pared by 3 bases and J by 0 bases, with 8 bases of the junction left unmatched. Germline CDR1 is SQVTM and CDR2 is ANQGSEA. The CDR3 has 16 amino acids. CDR3 nucleotides: TGCAGCGTTGATAGTGGGGACAGAATCTCTGGAAACACCATATATTTT. Its protein product is CSVDSGDRISGNTIYF.

Only a few counts were recorded for this clone. The rearrangement uses TRBV19 and TRBJ2-2, with 7 bases fitting TRBD2. The germline CDR1 and CDR2 sequences are LNHDA and SQIVND (reference sequence). The CDR3 extends over 14 amino acids. V gave up 6 bases and J gave up 5 bases; unmatched junction bases: 6. In nucleotides, the CDR3 is TGTGCCAGTAGGAGCGGGGATCAAACCGGGGAGCTGTTTTTT. Its protein is CASRSGDQTGELFF. Full variable domain (remainder filled in from reference TRBV19 and TRBJ2-2): DGGITQSPKYLFRKEGQNVTLSCEQNLNHDAMYWYRQDPGQGLRLIYYSQIVNDFQKGDIAEGYSVSREKKESFPLTVTSAQKNPTAFYLCASRSGDQTGELFFGEGSRLTVL.

CDR3 sequence reads: CASSENEQVHTEAFF. CDR3 bases: TGCGCCAGCAGTGAGAACGAACAGGTTCACACTGAAGCTTTCTTT. This chain links TRBV10-1 with TRBJ1-1, with a possible D match to TRBD1 (5 bases). Germline V gene data show CDR1 as WNHNN and CDR2 as SYGVQD (reference sequence). The ends were cut back, 2 bases at V and 3 bases at J, with 13 bases in the middle. The CDR3 is 15 residues long.

This clone was counted a few times. The rearrangement links TRBV2 to TRBJ2-2; D might be TRBD2 (6 bases). Germline V CDR1 and CDR2: SNHLY, FYNNEI. The CDR3 consists of 15 residues. With 7 bases removed from V and 5 bases from J, the gap between germline ends came to 17 bases. The CDR3 reads CASTDSGLGTGELFF. CDR3 DNA sequence: TGTGCCAGCACCGATAGCGGCTTGGGGACCGGGGAGCTGTTTTTT.

The CDR3 DNA sequence: TGTGCCAGCAGCTTGGAAATTAGGTACTTC. The encoded protein is CASSLEIRYF. The rearrangement uses TRBV5-8 and TRBJ2-7, with D unclear. CDR1 and CDR2 (germline): SGHTS, YDEGEE. Trimming removed 0 bases from V and 12 bases from J, with 7 bases in between. CDR3 length equals 10 residues.

V is TRBV7-9 and J is TRBJ1-3; TRBD1 matches at 7 bases. In germline, CDR1 is SEHNR, CDR2 FQNEAQ (reference sequence). With V trimmed by 2 bases and J by 2 bases, 3 bases remained unmatched. CDR3 length: 15 amino acids. The CDR3 loop is CASSLMTGTGNTIYF. The CDR3 DNA reads as TGTGCCAGCAGCTTAATGACAGGGACTGGAAACACCATATATTTT. Based on the CDR3 plus reference TRBV7-9 and TRBJ1-3, the full variable domain is DTGVSQNPRHKITKRGQNVTFRCDPISEHNRLYWYRQTLGQGPEFLTYFQNEAQLEKSRLLSDRFSAERPKGSFSTLEIQRTEQGDSAMYLCASSLMTGTGNTIYFGEGSWLTVV.

This clone appeared a single time. The chain recombines TRBV5-8 with TRBJ1-5; D not certain. V lost 0 bases and J 1 base, leaving 8 bases between the germline ends. The length of the CDR3 is 15 residues. Germline CDR1 SGHTS, CDR2 YDEGEE. For the CDR3, the DNA is TGTGCCAGCAGCTTGGGTTGGAGGAGCAATCAGCCCCAGCATTTT. As protein: CASSLGWRSNQPQHF.

The V gene is TRBV4-1, the J gene TRBJ1-2; weak D call: TRBD1 (6 bases). Trimming took 0 bases from V and 2 from J, leaving 10 bases between them. Germline values: CDR1 MGHRA, CDR2 YSYEKL. This CDR3 is 15 amino acids long. The CDR3 loop reads CASSQEGRGNYGYTF. For the CDR3, the DNA is TGCGCCAGCAGCCAAGAGGGGAGGGGGAACTATGGCTACACCTTC.

The chain is built from TRBV13 and TRBJ2-3; TRBD1 is a possible D gene (5 bases). The CDR3 sequence is 16 residues long. V lost 3 bases and J 3 bases, leaving 16 bases between the germline ends. CDR1 is PRHDT, CDR2 FYEKMQ, per germline (reference sequence). The CDR3 sequence is CASSLREGPGTDTQYF. Here the CDR3 DNA reads TGTGCCAGCAGCTTGCGAGAAGGGCCAGGGACAGATACGCAGTATTTT. Drawing the rest from reference TRBV13 and TRBJ2-3, the complete variable domain is AAGVIQSPRHLIKEKRETATLKCYPIPRHDTVYWYQQGPGQDPQFLISFYEKMQSDKGSIPDRFSAQQFSDYHSELNMSSLELGDSALYFCASSLREGPGTDTQYFGPGTRLTVL.

The V call is TRBV6-6, the J call TRBJ2-2, with a tentative D call TRBD1 (5 bases). This CDR3 spans 14 amino acids. The V gene's germline CDR1 is MNHNY and CDR2 SVGAGI (reference sequence). V was trimmed by 6 bases and J by 5 bases, leaving 13 bases between them. The CDR3 loop is CASSGTPGTGELFF. The CDR3 DNA is TGTGCCAGCAGCGGAACCCCAGGGACCGGGGAGCTGTTTTTT.

The V and J genes are TRBV2 and TRBJ1-1; 7 bases are shared with TRBD1. The CDR3 is made up of 13 amino acids. Per germline, CDR1 SNHLY and CDR2 FYNNEI. Trimming removed 5 bases from V and 1 base from J; junction bases left unmatched: 1. The CDR3 region has the DNA TGTGCCAGCAGTTACAGGGGGAACACTGAAGCTTTCTTT. Its protein product is CASSYRGNTEAFF.

The chain joins TRBV19 to TRBJ1-1; 10 nucleotides line up with TRBD1. Per germline, CDR1 LNHDA and CDR2 SQIVND (reference sequence). The trim removed 10 bases at V and 0 bases at J, leaving 8 bases unmatched. This CDR3 spans 15 amino acids. Written as DNA, the CDR3 is TGTGCCACCGACAGGGGGCTGAGAATGAACACTGAAGCTTTCTTT. This codes for CATDRGLRMNTEAFF.

The chain links TRBV10-1 to TRBJ2-1; TRBD2 is a possible D gene (6 bases). CDR1 and CDR2 (germline): WNHNN, SYGVQD (reference sequence). This CDR3 comprises 17 residues. Trimming removed 3 bases at V and 5 bases at J, with 20 bases between. The CDR3 spells CASSDSIPGREHNEQFF. The CDR3 region has the DNA TGCGCCAGCAGTGACTCCATCCCGGGGCGGGAACACAATGAGCAGTTCTTC.

V is TRBV11-2 and J is TRBJ1-1, with 7 bases fitting TRBD1. J gave up 4 bases and V 5 bases, and 7 bases lay outside the gene matches. The length of the CDR3 is 14 residues. Germline-derived CDR1 and CDR2 are SGHAT and FQNNGV. The CDR3 sequence is CASSLQGLFTEAFF. The DNA of the CDR3 is TGTGCCAGCAGCCTACAGGGGTTATTCACTGAAGCTTTCTTT.

The V gene is TRBV30, the J gene TRBJ2-3, with 7 nucleotides matching TRBD2. CDR3 length equals 13 residues. V was clipped by 7 bases and J by 2 bases; unmatched bases: 6. Germline V gene sequence: CDR1 GTSNPN, CDR2 SVGIG (reference sequence). This CDR3 reads CALTSTSTDTQYF. The CDR3 DNA follows: TGTGCCTTGACTAGCACCTCCACAGATACGCAGTATTTT.

There are a few counts of this clone. The chain recombines TRBV7-3 with TRBJ2-2; D call uncertain. The CDR3 covers 16 residues. Trimming stripped 2 bases from V and 0 bases from J, with 10 bases between. Germline V lookup: CDR1 SGHTA, CDR2 FQGTGA. CDR3 amino acids: CASSLFHATNTGELFF. CDR3 DNA sequence: TGTGCCAGCAGCTTATTCCACGCTACGAACACCGGGGAGCTGTTTTTT.

A note on this clone: In the same sample, other DNA sequences code for this CDR3. The V gene is TRBV2, the J gene TRBJ1-4; D possibly corresponds to TRBD1 (6 bases). The V end was cut by 6 bases, the J end by 6 bases, with 11 bases between. CDR3 length equals 13 residues. Per germline, CDR1 SNHLY and CDR2 FYNNEI. The chain's CDR3 is CASRSRGDEKLFF. The CDR3 DNA follows: TGTGCCAGCAGGTCCAGGGGTGATGAAAAACTGTTTTTT.

The chain's CDR3 is CAIGKQGDRMNTEAFF. The CDR3 DNA reads as TGTGCCATCGGGAAACAGGGGGACCGGATGAACACTGAAGCTTTCTTT. This sequence joins TRBV10-3 and TRBJ1-1; 8 nucleotides align to TRBD1. J was trimmed by 0 bases and V by 8 bases; bases with no gene match: 11. Germline assignment: CDR1 ENHRY and CDR2 SYGVKD. The CDR3 has 16 amino acids.

The V and J genes are TRBV30 and TRBJ1-1; 7 nucleotides line up with TRBD1. CDR1 GTSNPN and CDR2 SVGIG come from the germline V gene (reference sequence). The CDR3 has 12 residues. Trimming cost V 2 bases and J 7 bases; bases outside gene matches: 4. The CDR3 DNA reads as TGTGCCTGGAGTTTAACAGGGGATGAAGCTTTCTTT. It encodes CAWSLTGDEAFF.

This clone turned up a few times. CDR3: CASSPLPGHMSSYEQYF. For the CDR3, the DNA is TGTGCCAGCAGCCCCCTACCGGGACATATGAGCTCCTACGAGCAGTACTTC. The chain has TRBV11-2 and TRBJ2-7; D may be TRBD1 (6 bases). V shed 5 bases and J shed 0 bases, with 20 bases lying between them. This CDR3 region has 17 residues. Germline lookup yields CDR1 SGHAT and CDR2 FQNNGV.

The V and J genes are TRBV6-5 and TRBJ2-1, with 7 bases matching TRBD2. Germline assignment: CDR1 MNHEY and CDR2 SVGAGI. The CDR3 contains 15 residues. The V segment lost 2 bases and the J segment 6 bases; nucleotides outside the gene matches: 7. As DNA, the CDR3 is TGTGCCAGCAGTTACATGGCGGGAGCCGGCAATGAGCAGTTCTTC. Its protein product is CASSYMAGAGNEQFF.

This clone was counted between two and nine times. CDR3 nucleotides: TGTGCCAGCAGCTTAGACAGACAGGGGGCAGGAAATGAGCAGTTCTTC. Encoded protein: CASSLDRQGAGNEQFF. This chain links TRBV11-2 with TRBJ2-1; the match to TRBD1 covers 10 bases. CDR1 and CDR2 from the germline V gene are SGHAT and FQNNGV. V lost 0 bases and J lost 7; bases outside the gene matches: 6. The CDR3 has 16 amino acids.

The genes are TRBV5-1 and TRBJ2-1; 7 nucleotides agree with TRBD1. Germline V gene lookup returns CDR1 SGHRS and CDR2 YFSETQ. Trimming removed 2 bases from V and 3 bases from J; junction bases left unmatched: 5. The CDR3 spans 15 residues. CDR3 nucleotide sequence: TGCGCCAGCAGCTTCCGGGACAGAAACTACAATGAGCAGTTCTTC. It encodes CASSFRDRNYNEQFF.